The entry below describes one T cell receptor (beta chain). What it binds is unknown. With 60 Vbeta and 13 Jbeta primers, the PCR was carried out. TCRdb's table, derived via immunoSEQ multiplex PCR, lists solely in-frame clones and lacks some. The table includes about 150,000 clones, 70% to 90% detected once. The entry originates in a study of cytomegalovirus exposure and HLA in healthy donors. The V gene lost 4 bases and the J gene lost 2 bases, with 19 bases spanning the gap. Germline CDR1 MGHRA, CDR2 YSYEKL. The length of the CDR3 is 17 residues. Findings and limits, study-wide: Association of a missense DCLRE1C variant with TCR beta V- and J-gene trimming was reported in a later analysis. Based on reports, TCR beta sequences accurately predicted HLA-A and HLA-B alleles for most subjects. CMV serostatus was the sole immune exposure data available.

Material: PBMCs. This sequence joins TRBV4-1 and TRBJ2-3; TRBD2 is a possible D gene (6 bases). The sequence was collected from a woman aged 40 to 50 in good health and CMV-seropositive. The DNA of the CDR3 is TGCGCCAGCAGCCTCACGACTACAGCGGGTGACACAGATACGCAGTATTTT. It is translated as CASSLTTTAGDTDTQYF.